These T cell receptor beta chains were read from a single sample in a study of chemoradiotherapy in HPV16-positive cancers. Data came from immunoSEQ multiplex PCR; TCRdb stores just in-frame clones and leaves some out. The table has under 85,000 clones, roughly 86% seen once. The sample in question was blood, obtained from a patient who underwent chemoradiotherapy. The receptors come from a human donor with HPV-associated anogenital cancer. The CDR3 runs from the conserved cysteine through the conserved F or W. The D gene is left open where the match is weak. Clone size appears in some rows only: once, few, many, or a class for an expanded clone.

j_call: TRBJ2-5; clone_size: once; v_call: TRBV7-6; d_call: TRBD2; cdr3_nt: TGTGCCAGCAGCTTAGCGCCTAGCGGGGCCTCCTACCAACAAGAGACCCAGTACTTC; cdr3_aa: CASSLAPSGASYQQETQYF
j_call: TRBJ1-4; clone_size: few; v_call: TRBV2; d_call: .; cdr3_nt: TGTGCCAGCAGTGAAAACTGGGTTCGAGAAAAACTGTTTTTT; cdr3_aa: CASSENWVREKLFF
j_call: TRBJ2-2; clone_size: .; v_call: TRBV27; d_call: .; cdr3_nt: TGTGCCAGCAGGCTAGCGTTCACCGGGGAGCTGTTTTTT; cdr3_aa: CASRLAFTGELFF
j_call: TRBJ2-7; clone_size: .; v_call: TRBV6-5; d_call: TRBD1; cdr3_nt: TGTGCCAGCAGTTATCTCGGACAGGGCGACGAGCAGTACTTC; cdr3_aa: CASSYLGQGDEQYF
j_call: TRBJ1-4; clone_size: .; v_call: TRBV11-2; d_call: TRBD1; cdr3_nt: TGTGCCAGCAGCAGCGCTGGGACAGGGGCTGGGGAAAAACTGTTTTTT; cdr3_aa: CASSSAGTGAGEKLFF
j_call: TRBJ2-7; clone_size: once; v_call: TRBV6-1; d_call: .; cdr3_nt: TGTGCCAGCAGTGAAGGGACTAACTCCTACGAGCAGTACTTC; cdr3_aa: CASSEGTNSYEQYF
j_call: TRBJ1-2; clone_size: .; v_call: TRBV5-4; d_call: .; cdr3_nt: TGTGCCAGCAGCTTAGAGGAAGGTAACGACTACACCTTC; cdr3_aa: CASSLEEGNDYTF
j_call: TRBJ1-5; clone_size: .; v_call: TRBV5-1; d_call: .; cdr3_nt: TGCGCCAGCAGCACCGGGGTGGGGACCAATCAGCCCCAGCATTTT; cdr3_aa: CASSTGVGTNQPQHF
j_call: TRBJ2-2; clone_size: few; v_call: TRBV29-1; d_call: .; cdr3_nt: TGCAGCGTTGAAGTTAGAGCCGGGGAGCTGTTTTTT; cdr3_aa: CSVEVRAGELFF
j_call: TRBJ1-1; clone_size: .; v_call: TRBV19; d_call: .; cdr3_nt: TGTGCCAGTAGTCTAAGGGACACCTGGAACACTGAAGCTTTCTTT; cdr3_aa: CASSLRDTWNTEAFF
j_call: TRBJ2-1; clone_size: .; v_call: TRBV7-9; d_call: TRBD2; cdr3_nt: TGTGCCAGCAGCTTAGTTATTAGCGGGAAAGAGCAGTTCTTC; cdr3_aa: CASSLVISGKEQFF
j_call: TRBJ2-5; clone_size: .; v_call: TRBV5-6; d_call: TRBD2; cdr3_nt: TGTGCCAGCAGCTTGGGGGCGGGGGAAGAGACCCAGTACTTC; cdr3_aa: CASSLGAGEETQYF
j_call: TRBJ2-1; clone_size: .; v_call: TRBV7-3; d_call: TRBD1; cdr3_nt: TGTGCCAGCAGCTTACGACAGGGGGCAAATAATGAGCAGTTCTTC; cdr3_aa: CASSLRQGANNEQFF
j_call: TRBJ1-5; clone_size: .; v_call: TRBV12-2; d_call: .; cdr3_nt: TGTGCAAGTCGCCGGGTGGGGCAGGCTAGCAATCAGCCCCAGCATTTT; cdr3_aa: CASRRVGQASNQPQHF
j_call: TRBJ2-1; clone_size: .; v_call: TRBV30; d_call: .; cdr3_nt: TGTGCCTGGCTCAGGGCAGGCAATGAGCAGTTCTTC; cdr3_aa: CAWLRAGNEQFF
j_call: TRBJ2-3; clone_size: once; v_call: TRBV29-1; d_call: .; cdr3_nt: TGCAGCGTTGAAGATTGGTCAGATACGCAGTATTTT; cdr3_aa: CSVEDWSDTQYF
j_call: TRBJ2-3; clone_size: .; v_call: TRBV11-2; d_call: TRBD2; cdr3_nt: TGTGCCAGCAGCCAAGAGGGCGCGGGGGGCCCAGATACGCAGTATTTT; cdr3_aa: CASSQEGAGGPDTQYF
j_call: TRBJ1-3; clone_size: .; v_call: TRBV5-1; d_call: .; cdr3_nt: TGCGCCAGCAGCTTGGCCCCGGGGAGTGGAAACACCATATATTTT; cdr3_aa: CASSLAPGSGNTIYF
j_call: TRBJ1-1; clone_size: .; v_call: TRBV2; d_call: .; cdr3_nt: TGTGCCAGCAGTCCACAGGGTATCGTGGAAGCTTTCTTT; cdr3_aa: CASSPQGIVEAFF
j_call: TRBJ2-7; clone_size: .; v_call: TRBV14; d_call: .; cdr3_nt: TGTGCCAGCAGCCAAGAAGGCCAGACCATAACTTCCTACGAGCAGTACTTC; cdr3_aa: CASSQEGQTITSYEQYF
j_call: TRBJ1-2; clone_size: .; v_call: TRBV5-4; d_call: .; cdr3_nt: TGTGCCAGCAGCTTCGGCTATGGCTACACCTTC; cdr3_aa: CASSFGYGYTF
j_call: TRBJ1-5; clone_size: .; v_call: TRBV5-1; d_call: .; cdr3_nt: TGCGCCAGCAGCTTTGAAGGGGAGGCCAATCAGCCCCAGCATTTT; cdr3_aa: CASSFEGEANQPQHF
j_call: TRBJ2-1; clone_size: .; v_call: TRBV9; d_call: TRBD2; cdr3_nt: TGTGCCAGCAGCCCTCTTGGGGGGGGATACAATGAGCAGTTCTTC; cdr3_aa: CASSPLGGGYNEQFF
j_call: TRBJ2-3; clone_size: .; v_call: TRBV19; d_call: .; cdr3_nt: TGTGCCAGTAGTGAGGGGTCAGGGAACGCAGATACGCAGTATTTT; cdr3_aa: CASSEGSGNADTQYF
j_call: TRBJ2-5; clone_size: .; v_call: TRBV5-4; d_call: .; cdr3_nt: TGTGCCAGCACTGCACCGGGACCAGAAGAGACCCAGTACTTC; cdr3_aa: CASTAPGPEETQYF
j_call: TRBJ2-6; clone_size: .; v_call: TRBV27; d_call: .; cdr3_nt: TGTGCCAGCAGTTTTGGTGGGGCCAACGTCCTGACTTTC; cdr3_aa: CASSFGGANVLTF
j_call: TRBJ1-1; clone_size: .; v_call: TRBV9; d_call: .; cdr3_nt: TGTGCCAGCAGCGTAGGGGGAATGAACACTGAAGCTTTCTTT; cdr3_aa: CASSVGGMNTEAFF
j_call: TRBJ1-3; clone_size: few; v_call: TRBV5-8; d_call: .; cdr3_nt: TGTGCCAGCAAGCAGAACGGAAACACCATATATTTT; cdr3_aa: CASKQNGNTIYF
j_call: TRBJ2-7; clone_size: once; v_call: TRBV27; d_call: .; cdr3_nt: TGTGCCAGCAGTTTTCGTCCTGACTACGAGCAGTACTTC; cdr3_aa: CASSFRPDYEQYF
j_call: TRBJ1-2; clone_size: .; v_call: TRBV5-1; d_call: .; cdr3_nt: TGCGCCAGCAGCACCGGGACGCCTTCGAACGCGGAGGGCTACACCTTC; cdr3_aa: CASSTGTPSNAEGYTF
j_call: TRBJ2-3; clone_size: .; v_call: TRBV5-1; d_call: .; cdr3_nt: TGCGCCAGCAGCTTAAGGCTAACTACCGGCACAGATACGCAGTATTTT; cdr3_aa: CASSLRLTTGTDTQYF
j_call: TRBJ2-1; clone_size: .; v_call: TRBV6-1; d_call: TRBD2; cdr3_nt: TGTGCCAGCAGTGAGACCAGGGCTAGCGGGAGGAATGAGCAGTTCTTC; cdr3_aa: CASSETRASGRNEQFF
j_call: TRBJ1-2; clone_size: .; v_call: TRBV5-6; d_call: TRBD1; cdr3_nt: TGTGCCAGCTTGACAGGGGGCGCGTACTACACCTTC; cdr3_aa: CASLTGGAYYTF
j_call: TRBJ2-5; clone_size: .; v_call: TRBV19; d_call: TRBD2; cdr3_nt: TGTGCCAGTAACGAAGAGGGTCCTAGCGGGCACGGTGAGACCCAGTACTTC; cdr3_aa: CASNEEGPSGHGETQYF
j_call: TRBJ2-3; clone_size: .; v_call: TRBV5-1; d_call: TRBD1; cdr3_nt: TGCGCCAGCAGCTTTGTTGGACAGGGGTGGGATACGCAGTATTTT; cdr3_aa: CASSFVGQGWDTQYF
j_call: TRBJ1-1; clone_size: .; v_call: TRBV19; d_call: .; cdr3_nt: TGTGCCAGTAGACAGGGTCATCGGAACACTGAAGCTTTCTTT; cdr3_aa: CASRQGHRNTEAFF
j_call: TRBJ1-6; clone_size: few; v_call: TRBV27; d_call: TRBD1; cdr3_nt: TGTGCCAGCAGAGCGCGGACAGGGGGATTCGGGTCCAATTCACCCCTCCACTTT; cdr3_aa: CASRARTGGFGSNSPLHF
j_call: TRBJ2-6; clone_size: .; v_call: TRBV5-1; d_call: .; cdr3_nt: TGCGCCAGCAGTAGACGGGACTCTGGGGCCAACGTCCTGACTTTC; cdr3_aa: CASSRRDSGANVLTF
j_call: TRBJ2-5; clone_size: .; v_call: TRBV10-2; d_call: .; cdr3_nt: TGCGCCAGCAGCAATTCACGGTACCAAGAGACCCAGTACTTC; cdr3_aa: CASSNSRYQETQYF
j_call: TRBJ2-2; clone_size: once; v_call: TRBV7-2; d_call: .; cdr3_nt: TGTGCCAGCAGCTTATTAGTCGGGACCGGGGAGCTGTTTTTT; cdr3_aa: CASSLLVGTGELFF
j_call: TRBJ2-1; clone_size: .; v_call: TRBV5-1; d_call: TRBD2; cdr3_nt: TGCGCCAGCAGCTCCGGGACTAGCGGCTACAATGAGCAGTTCTTC; cdr3_aa: CASSSGTSGYNEQFF
j_call: TRBJ1-4; clone_size: .; v_call: TRBV5-5; d_call: .; cdr3_nt: TGTGCCAGCAGCGTGCTTGGGGAATCGAGCGAAAAACTGTTTTTT; cdr3_aa: CASSVLGESSEKLFF
j_call: TRBJ1-1; clone_size: once; v_call: TRBV28; d_call: .; cdr3_nt: TGTGCCAGCAATACAAATGGGGGATCAGGAACTGAAGCTTTCTTT; cdr3_aa: CASNTNGGSGTEAFF
j_call: TRBJ2-1; clone_size: once; v_call: TRBV9; d_call: .; cdr3_nt: TGTGCCAGCAGCTCACGACTTGGCTCCTACAATGAGCAGTTCTTC; cdr3_aa: CASSSRLGSYNEQFF
j_call: TRBJ1-2; clone_size: .; v_call: TRBV7-8; d_call: TRBD1; cdr3_nt: TGTGCCAGCAGCTTGCAAGGGGGCTTTGGGACGGGGATTTATGGCTACACCTTC; cdr3_aa: CASSLQGGFGTGIYGYTF
j_call: TRBJ2-3; clone_size: .; v_call: TRBV5-6; d_call: TRBD1; cdr3_nt: TGTGCCAGCAGCCCAGGACAGGGAAGCACAGATACGCAGTATTTT; cdr3_aa: CASSPGQGSTDTQYF
j_call: TRBJ1-1; clone_size: once; v_call: TRBV7-9; d_call: TRBD1; cdr3_nt: TGTGCCAGCAGCTCCACGGACAGGGACTTTTTTGAAGCTTTCTTT; cdr3_aa: CASSSTDRDFFEAFF
j_call: TRBJ2-1; clone_size: .; v_call: TRBV5-1; d_call: .; cdr3_nt: TGCGCCAGCAGCGGGAATCACAATGAGCAGTTCTTC; cdr3_aa: CASSGNHNEQFF
j_call: TRBJ2-7; clone_size: .; v_call: TRBV28; d_call: .; cdr3_nt: TGTGCCAGCAGTGACCTCGGGTCCTACGAGCAGTACTTC; cdr3_aa: CASSDLGSYEQYF
j_call: TRBJ1-2; clone_size: .; v_call: TRBV2; d_call: .; cdr3_nt: TGTGCCAGCAGAGCTAACTATGGCTACACCTTC; cdr3_aa: CASRANYGYTF